Listed here are 15 T cell receptor beta chains from one sample, sequenced in a study of T cells in Graves' hyperthyroidism and ophthalmopathy. The source material, RNA transcripts, was used to amplify TCR beta CDR3 regions. When the TCR CDR3 underwent first-round RT-PCR, the HTBI primer set was used. TCRdb re-called the multiplex PCR reads with MiXCR, one entry per CDR3 protein. The data show 500,000 to 550,000 distinct CDR3 sequences, with about 20% seen just once and roughly 50% held by the top ten. The specimen was blood. All receptors derive from a middle-aged man with Graves' ophthalmopathy.

This clonotype has ten or more counts. The chain recombines TRBV2 with TRBJ1-6, with D possibly TRBD1 on 6 matching bases. The CDR3 has 15 residues. Trimming took off 4 bases at V and 6 bases at J, with 13 bases between the two ends. Germline values: CDR1 SNHLY, CDR2 FYNNEI. The CDR3 is CASSGEPGANSPLHF. The CDR3 DNA reads TGTGCCAGCAGTGGGGAGCCAGGGGCTAATTCACCCCTCCACTTT.

The chain recombines TRBV28 with TRBJ1-1; D perhaps matches TRBD1 (5 bases). The germline V gene has CDR1 MDHEN and CDR2 SYDVKM. Trimming cost V 3 bases and J 0 bases, with 11 bases left between them. CDR3 size: 15 residues. The CDR3 here is CASSLLGRVNTEAFF. CDR3 coding DNA: TGTGCCAGCAGTTTGTTGGGGCGCGTGAACACTGAAGCTTTCTTT.

J is TRBJ2-7 and V is TRBV6-1; the D gene is possibly TRBD2 (5 bases). Trimming pared 2 bases from V and 6 bases from J, leaving 11 bases between. Germline loops: CDR1 MNHNS, CDR2 SASEGT. CDR3 length equals 13 residues. CDR3 residues: CASSEWREGEQYF. The CDR3 nucleotides are TGTGCCAGCAGTGAATGGAGAGAGGGCGAGCAGTACTTC.

CDR3 residues: CSARDGTSPSKGPQHF. For the CDR3, the DNA is TGCAGTGCTAGAGACGGGACATCCCCCTCTAAGGGGCCCCAGCATTTT. This chain links TRBV20-1 with TRBJ1-5; maybe TRBD1 (6 bases). Trimming cost V 0 bases and J 9 bases, with 21 bases left between them. CDR1 and CDR2 (germline): DFQATT, SNEGSKA (reference sequence). This CDR3 region has 16 residues.

This clonotype has ten or more counts. The chain couples TRBV6-1 to TRBJ2-3, with TRBD1 matching over 11 bases. In germline, CDR1 is MNHNS, CDR2 SASEGT. The V segment lost 3 bases and the J segment 4 bases; nucleotides outside the gene matches: 6. The CDR3 consists of 16 residues. The CDR3 protein is CASSDWTGGTADTQYF. Here the CDR3 DNA reads TGTGCCAGCAGTGATTGGACAGGGGGCACAGCAGATACGCAGTATTTT.

This clonotype came up many times. CDR3: CASSPRPTTSGNTIYF. CDR3 nucleotides: TGCGCCAGCAGCCCGCGTCCGACCACCTCTGGAAACACCATATATTTT. The rearrangement joins TRBV5-1 to TRBJ1-3; unclear D gene. V was cut by 4 bases and J by 0 bases, with 14 bases left in between. The CDR3 has 16 residues. Germline loops: CDR1 SGHRS, CDR2 YFSETQ.

This clonotype was seen at least ten times. This chain links TRBV6-2 or TRBV6-3 with TRBJ2-2; 8 bases agree with TRBD2. V lost 7 bases and J lost 10; bases outside the gene matches: 8. This CDR3 spans 13 amino acids. Per the germline V gene, CDR1 is MNHEY and CDR2 is SVGEGT. CDR3 in DNA: TGTGCCAGCATTAGAGCGGGAGTAAAGGAGCTGTTTTTT. This sequence encodes CASIRAGVKELFF.

This clonotype was counted many times. CDR3 region: CSARSPGEQYF. In DNA, the CDR3 is TGCAGTGCTAGATCCCCCGGCGAGCAGTACTTC. This sequence joins TRBV20-1 and TRBJ2-7; unclear D gene. This CDR3 spans 11 amino acids. In germline, CDR1 is DFQATT, CDR2 SNEGSKA (reference sequence). V lost 2 bases and J 6 bases, leaving 8 bases between the germline ends.

V and J are TRBV5-8 and TRBJ1-2; D is possibly TRBD1 (6 bases). The CDR3 is 16 residues long. The V and J ends lost 0 bases and 8 bases respectively, with 20 bases between them. The germline V gene encodes CDR1 SGHTS and CDR2 YDEGEE. CDR3 nucleotides: TGTGCCAGCAGCTTGGGAGTGAGGGGGGGATCAGGAGGCTACACCTTC. Translating gives CASSLGVRGGSGGYTF.

This clonotype has ten or more counts. The rearrangement joins TRBV5-1 to TRBJ2-1; TRBD1 matches 7 bases. V lost 3 bases to trimming and J lost 2 bases; unmatched junction nucleotides: 5. The CDR3 runs 15 residues. Germline V lookup: CDR1 SGHRS, CDR2 YFSETQ. CDR3: CASSSRQGPYNEQFF. The CDR3 DNA follows: TGCGCCAGCAGCTCGAGACAGGGTCCCTACAATGAGCAGTTCTTC.

This sequence joins TRBV10-3 and TRBJ2-1; 10 nucleotides align to TRBD1. The CDR3 has 19 residues. CDR1 is ENHRY and CDR2 is SYGVKD in the germline V gene. V lost 6 bases, J lost 1 base, and 15 bases stayed unmatched. The CDR3 is CAIRGPGQGSILSYNEQFF. CDR3 DNA: TGTGCCATCAGGGGACCGGGACAGGGGTCCATATTATCCTACAATGAGCAGTTCTTC.

This clonotype came up many times. The chain recombines TRBV7-9 with TRBJ2-3, with TRBD2 identical over 8 bases. After removal of 6 bases from V and 2 bases from J, the junction contained 7 bases not matched to a gene. Germline V gene data show CDR1 as SEHNR and CDR2 as FQNEAQ (reference sequence). The CDR3 has 15 residues. CDR3 residues: CASSPRGGATDTQYF. The CDR3 DNA reads TGTGCCAGCAGTCCCCGGGGGGGGGCCACAGATACGCAGTATTTT.

This clonotype has a handful of counts. This chain connects TRBV7-2 to TRBJ2-6; TRBD1 aligns across 8 bases. The CDR3 runs to 15 residues. Germline assignment: CDR1 SGHTA and CDR2 FQGNSA. V trimming: 5 bases; J trimming: 3 bases; junction bases outside the gene matches: 3. The CDR3 protein is CASSQGARGANVLTF. CDR3 bases: TGTGCCAGCAGCCAGGGGGCGCGTGGGGCCAACGTCCTGACTTTC.

There are a few counts of this clonotype. The CDR3, as DNA: TGTGCCAGCAGAGACGACTCTTCGGGCTACGAGCAGTACTTC. Its translation is CASRDDSSGYEQYF. This rearrangement joins TRBV6-1 to TRBJ2-7; D gene ambiguous. Trimming cost V 6 bases and J 3 bases, with 15 bases left between them. CDR3 length: 14 amino acids. CDR1 is MNHNS and CDR2 is SASEGT in the germline V gene.

CDR3 amino acids: CASSLVASGRDNEQFF. The CDR3 DNA reads TGTGCCAGCAGCTTAGTGGCTAGCGGGAGGGACAATGAGCAGTTCTTC. This sequence joins TRBV11-2 and TRBJ2-1, with 12 bases aligning to TRBD2. CDR3 length: 16 amino acids. With 1 base clipped from V and 5 bases from J, the junction kept 3 bases outside the gene matches. CDR1 is SGHAT, CDR2 FQNNGV, per germline. Looking up the rest from reference TRBV11-2 and TRBJ2-1 gives the full variable domain: EAGVAQSPRYKIIEKRQSVAFWCNPISGHATLYWYQQILGQGPKLLIQFQNNGVVDDSQLPKDRFSAERLKGVDSTLKIQPAKLEDSAVYLCASSLVASGRDNEQFFGPGTRLTVL.